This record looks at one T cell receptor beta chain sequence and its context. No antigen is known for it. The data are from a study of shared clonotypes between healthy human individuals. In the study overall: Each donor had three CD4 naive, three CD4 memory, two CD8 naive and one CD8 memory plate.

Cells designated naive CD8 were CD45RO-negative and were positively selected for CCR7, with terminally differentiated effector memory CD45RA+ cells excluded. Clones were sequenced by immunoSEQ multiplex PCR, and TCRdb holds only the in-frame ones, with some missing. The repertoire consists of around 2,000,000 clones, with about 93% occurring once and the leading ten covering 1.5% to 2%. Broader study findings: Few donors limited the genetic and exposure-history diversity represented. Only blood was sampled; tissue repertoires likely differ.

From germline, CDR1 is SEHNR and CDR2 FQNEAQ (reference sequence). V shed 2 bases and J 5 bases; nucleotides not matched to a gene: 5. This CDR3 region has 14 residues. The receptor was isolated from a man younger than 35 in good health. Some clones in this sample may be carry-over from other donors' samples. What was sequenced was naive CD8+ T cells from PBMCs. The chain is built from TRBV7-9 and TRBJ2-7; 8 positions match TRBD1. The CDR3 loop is CASSLRQGNDEQYF. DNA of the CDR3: TGTGCCAGCAGCTTACGACAGGGGAACGACGAGCAGTACTTC.